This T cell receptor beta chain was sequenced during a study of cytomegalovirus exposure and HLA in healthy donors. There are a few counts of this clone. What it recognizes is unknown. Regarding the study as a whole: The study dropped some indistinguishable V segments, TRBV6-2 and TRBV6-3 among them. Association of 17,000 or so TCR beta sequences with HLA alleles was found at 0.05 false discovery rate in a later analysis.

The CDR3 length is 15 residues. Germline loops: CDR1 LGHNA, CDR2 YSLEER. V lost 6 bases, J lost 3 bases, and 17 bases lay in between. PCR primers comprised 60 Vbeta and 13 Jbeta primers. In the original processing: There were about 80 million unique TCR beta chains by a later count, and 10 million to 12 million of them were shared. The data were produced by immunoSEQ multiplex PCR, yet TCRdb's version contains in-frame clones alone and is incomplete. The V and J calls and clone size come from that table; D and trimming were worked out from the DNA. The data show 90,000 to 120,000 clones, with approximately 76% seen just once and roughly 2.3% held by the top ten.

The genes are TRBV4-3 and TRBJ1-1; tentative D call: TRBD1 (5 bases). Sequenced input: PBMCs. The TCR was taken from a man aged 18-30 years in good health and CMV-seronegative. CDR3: CASSQAPGVYTEAFF. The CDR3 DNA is TGCGCCAGCAGTCAGGCTCCGGGGGTGTACACTGAAGCTTTCTTT.